This T cell receptor (beta chain) was observed in a study of blood T cell repertoires in COVID-19. The overall study: COVID-19 samples collected from the United States, Italy and Spain covered acute and convalescent phases.

The CDR3 runs to 17 residues. The J segment lost 0 bases and the V segment lost 0 bases, leaving 7 bases of the junction unmatched. In germline, CDR1 is MNHEY, CDR2 SVGEGT. As originally analysed: Reference gene primers were amplified, and this amplification served to estimate nucleated cell counts. Using immunoSEQ multiplex PCR, the repertoire was profiled, and TCRdb retains in-frame clones only, with some absent. V and J calls and clone size are given by that table; D and trimming were obtained from the DNA. The sample gives about 80,000 clones, around 90% of which show up once; 6% to 8.5% is in the top ten.

This chain uses TRBV6-2 or TRBV6-3 with TRBJ2-7; the match to TRBD2 covers 8 bases. Material: peripheral blood. This sequence originates from an older man with acute or convalescent COVID-19. CDR3 sequence (DNA): TGTGCCAGCAGTTACTCGTTTGTAGCGGGGAGCTCCTACGAGCAGTACTTC. Its translation: CASSYSFVAGSSYEQYF.